This TCR beta chain appears in the sequencing data of a study of shared clonotypes between healthy human individuals. Broader study findings: In contrast to clonotypes shared by all four donors, non-shared clonotypes had lower generation probabilities.

CDR1 MDHEN and CDR2 SYDVKM come from the germline V gene. V shed 3 bases, J shed 1 base, and the junction held 9 bases outside the gene matches. This CDR3 region has 16 residues. Sequencing was at deep level. Libraries were prepared by immunoSEQ multiplex PCR; TCRdb keeps only in-frame clonotypes and omits some of them. Of under 2.5 million clones in the sample, just under 95% were seen once. On this clone: What it binds is unknown.

The material sequenced was naive CD4+ T cells from PBMCs. Subset reported: CD45RA+ positively selected. The sequence came from a man younger than 35 in good health. Some clones in this sample may be carry-over from other donors' samples. The V gene is TRBV28, the J gene TRBJ2-7; TRBD2 matches 7 bases. The CDR3 spells CASSFPSGDPSYEQYF. The DNA for the CDR3 is TGTGCCAGCAGTTTTCCTAGCGGAGACCCTTCCTACGAGCAGTACTTC.